The rows below give T cell receptor beta chains drawn from one sample of a study of PD-1 blockade in classical Hodgkin lymphoma. The assay was immunoSEQ multiplex PCR, and TCRdb's table has in-frame clones only and misses some. The table shows some 40,000 clones, with roughly four fifths occurring only once. The sequences come from peripheral blood mononuclear cells (PBMCs), collected at baseline. These receptors all stem from a human donor with classical Hodgkin lymphoma. Each CDR3 is given with its conserved first and last residue. A D gene is named only where the DNA matches it firmly. Size is omitted from some rows. Given values are once, few, many or a class for expanded clones.

J: TRBJ1-2; size: .; V: TRBV15; D: .; DNA: TGTGCCACCAGCAGAGAGGGGAGGGGATATGGCTACACCTTC; CDR3: CATSREGRGYGYTF
J: TRBJ2-2; size: .; V: TRBV7-8; D: .; DNA: TGTGCCAGCAGCTTAAATTCACGGATTAACACCGGGGAGCTGTTTTTT; CDR3: CASSLNSRINTGELFF
J: TRBJ2-7; size: .; V: TRBV11-1; D: .; DNA: TGTGCCAGCAGCTTATCTAGCGCTCCCTACGAGCAGTACTTC; CDR3: CASSLSSAPYEQYF
J: TRBJ1-2; size: once; V: TRBV19; D: .; DNA: TGTGCCAGTAGTATCGGGTCCGGGGAACGCGGCTACACCTTC; CDR3: CASSIGSGERGYTF
J: TRBJ1-2; size: .; V: TRBV5-1; D: TRBD1; DNA: TGCGCCAGCAGCTGGGGACAGGGGGACGATGGCTACACCTTC; CDR3: CASSWGQGDDGYTF
J: TRBJ2-5; size: .; V: TRBV7-8; D: .; DNA: TGTGCCAGCAGCTTAGGGTCACGAGAGACCCAGTACTTC; CDR3: CASSLGSRETQYF
J: TRBJ2-2; size: .; V: TRBV11-3; D: .; DNA: TGTGCCAGCAGCCCAAAGTTATTAACCGGGGAGCTGTTTTTT; CDR3: CASSPKLLTGELFF
J: TRBJ1-1; size: .; V: TRBV7-4; D: .; DNA: TGTGCCAGCGTCTCTGGGACTGCAGAAGCTTTCTTT; CDR3: CASVSGTAEAFF
J: TRBJ2-7; size: .; V: TRBV15; D: .; DNA: TGTGCCACCAGCAGAGAAGGGAGTTCCTACGAGCAGTACTTC; CDR3: CATSREGSSYEQYF
J: TRBJ2-7; size: many; V: TRBV5-1; D: TRBD2; DNA: TGCGCCAGCAGCTTATGGACTAGCGGATCCCGGTACGAGCAGTACTTC; CDR3: CASSLWTSGSRYEQYF
J: TRBJ2-7; size: .; V: TRBV6-6; D: .; DNA: TGTGCCAGCAGCCGTGGGACAACCTACGAGCAGTACTTC; CDR3: CASSRGTTYEQYF
J: TRBJ2-3; size: .; V: TRBV11-3; D: .; DNA: TGTGCCAGCAGCTTAGGGGATACGCAGTATTTT; CDR3: CASSLGDTQYF
J: TRBJ2-7; size: few; V: TRBV2; D: .; DNA: TGTGCCAGCAGTGATTTGGGGGCCCAGGGTGAGCAGTACTTC; CDR3: CASSDLGAQGEQYF
J: TRBJ2-3; size: .; V: TRBV6-9; D: .; DNA: TGTGCCAGCAGGGAGGCGGGTGAATCCACAGATACGCAGTATTTT; CDR3: CASREAGESTDTQYF
J: TRBJ1-1; size: .; V: TRBV19; D: .; DNA: TGTGCCAGTAGTCCTACGGGACGTCCGTCTAACACTGAAGCTTTCTTT; CDR3: CASSPTGRPSNTEAFF
J: TRBJ1-2; size: .; V: TRBV28; D: .; DNA: TGTGCCAGCAGACTAAGGCCCTCGCTCCGAGGAAACTATGGCTACACCTTC; CDR3: CASRLRPSLRGNYGYTF
J: TRBJ2-4; size: .; V: TRBV7-9; D: .; DNA: TGTGCCAGCAGCTTAGGACTAGAGCTAGCCAAAAACATTCAGTACTTC; CDR3: CASSLGLELAKNIQYF
J: TRBJ2-1; size: .; V: TRBV7-9; D: .; DNA: TGTGCCAGCAGCTTAAGGGACCATAACTACAATGAGCAGTTCTTC; CDR3: CASSLRDHNYNEQFF
J: TRBJ2-7; size: .; V: TRBV28; D: TRBD1; DNA: TGTGCCAGCAGCCAAGGGGACAGGGCCTACGAGCAGTACTTC; CDR3: CASSQGDRAYEQYF
J: TRBJ2-7; size: .; V: TRBV11-3; D: .; DNA: TGTGCCAGCAGCTTACTGGGGCCTAGCGAGCAGTACTTC; CDR3: CASSLLGPSEQYF
J: TRBJ2-7; size: .; V: TRBV28; D: TRBD1; DNA: TGTGCCAGCAGATCCGGGACAGTGTACGAGCAGTACTTC; CDR3: CASRSGTVYEQYF
J: TRBJ2-7; size: .; V: TRBV5-4; D: .; DNA: TGTGCCAGCAGCTTGTACAGGGATAGCGAGCAGTACTTC; CDR3: CASSLYRDSEQYF
J: TRBJ2-7; size: .; V: TRBV9; D: .; DNA: TGTGCCAGCAGCGTAGGCCCTAGTTCCTACGAGCAGTACTTC; CDR3: CASSVGPSSYEQYF
J: TRBJ2-7; size: .; V: TRBV11-2; D: TRBD1; DNA: TGTGCCAGCAGCTTAGGGACAGGGGGCTCCTACGAGCAGTACTTC; CDR3: CASSLGTGGSYEQYF
J: TRBJ1-5; size: many; V: TRBV6-5; D: .; DNA: TGTGCCAGCAGCACAGGGTTCGGTCAGCCCCAGCATTTT; CDR3: CASSTGFGQPQHF
J: TRBJ2-5; size: .; V: TRBV5-1; D: TRBD2; DNA: TGCGCCAGCAGCTTGGCCGCGGGAGTGGAGACCCAGTACTTC; CDR3: CASSLAAGVETQYF
J: TRBJ2-2; size: .; V: TRBV5-6; D: .; DNA: TGTGCCAGCAGCTTGGTTTTAGGGGACGGGGAGCTGTTTTTT; CDR3: CASSLVLGDGELFF
J: TRBJ1-5; size: .; V: TRBV2; D: .; DNA: TGTGCCAGCAGTCCCGACACTAGCAATCAGCCCCAGCATTTT; CDR3: CASSPDTSNQPQHF
J: TRBJ2-7; size: few; V: TRBV5-1; D: TRBD1; DNA: TGCGCCAGCAGCTTGGGGACAGGGGGATACGAGCAGTACTTC; CDR3: CASSLGTGGYEQYF
J: TRBJ1-4; size: .; V: TRBV18; D: .; DNA: TGTGCCAGCTCACTTTTCTCGAGCCATGAAAAACTGTTTTTT; CDR3: CASSLFSSHEKLFF
J: TRBJ2-2; size: .; V: TRBV30; D: TRBD2; DNA: TGTGCCTGGAGTCCTCGACAACTAGCGACGAACACCGGGGAGCTGTTTTTT; CDR3: CAWSPRQLATNTGELFF
J: TRBJ2-3; size: .; V: TRBV5-6; D: .; DNA: TGTGCCAGCAGCTCGACGACGGACTACCCAGATACGCAGTATTTT; CDR3: CASSSTTDYPDTQYF
J: TRBJ2-5; size: .; V: TRBV6-5; D: .; DNA: TGTGCCAGCAGACCAATGACCCCTAAGAAAGAGACCCAGTACTTC; CDR3: CASRPMTPKKETQYF
J: TRBJ2-3; size: .; V: TRBV6-5; D: TRBD1; DNA: TGTGCCAGCAGTTATTCCGGGACAGGGGCAGATACGCAGTATTTT; CDR3: CASSYSGTGADTQYF
J: TRBJ1-1; size: .; V: TRBV7-2; D: .; DNA: TGTGCCAGCAGCCCAACACCTATTCCCAATATGAAAGCTTTCTTT; CDR3: CASSPTPIPNMKAFF
J: TRBJ1-1; size: .; V: TRBV12-2; D: .; DNA: TGTGCAAGTCGCTTGGACAGGGACTCAAAAATGAACACTGAAGCTTTCTTT; CDR3: CASRLDRDSKMNTEAFF
J: TRBJ2-5; size: .; V: TRBV28; D: .; DNA: TGTGCCAGCAGTTTTCTTAGGAAGGGCAGGGAGACCCAGTACTTC; CDR3: CASSFLRKGRETQYF
J: TRBJ2-1; size: many; V: TRBV13; D: .; DNA: TGTGCCAGCAGGGACTTTAGTGGGTCCCCTAGCTCCTACAATGAGCAGTTCTTC; CDR3: CASRDFSGSPSSYNEQFF
J: TRBJ2-7; size: .; V: TRBV6-6; D: .; DNA: TGTGCCAGCAGTTACTCGGCAGGGTTCACCTACGAGCAGTACTTC; CDR3: CASSYSAGFTYEQYF
J: TRBJ2-1; size: .; V: TRBV11-3; D: .; DNA: TGTGCCAGCAGCCCAGGGGGGAGCTCCTACAATGAGCAGTTCTTC; CDR3: CASSPGGSSYNEQFF
J: TRBJ2-3; size: .; V: TRBV15; D: TRBD2; DNA: TGTGCCACCAGCAGAGCTGGACTAGCGGACCCGACAGATACGCAGTATTTT; CDR3: CATSRAGLADPTDTQYF
J: TRBJ2-1; size: .; V: TRBV7-2; D: .; DNA: TGTGCCAGCAGCTGGGGGTTGGTGGTTGAGCAGTTCTTC; CDR3: CASSWGLVVEQFF
J: TRBJ2-3; size: .; V: TRBV9; D: TRBD2; DNA: TGTGCCAGCAGCGTAGCACAGGGCCCGGGACTAGCGGGAGGGGTGGATACGCAGTATTTT; CDR3: CASSVAQGPGLAGGVDTQYF
J: TRBJ1-3; size: .; V: TRBV2; D: TRBD1; DNA: TGTGCCAGCAGGCCCGACAGGGGATTTGGAAACACCATATATTTT; CDR3: CASRPDRGFGNTIYF
J: TRBJ2-7; size: .; V: TRBV6-1; D: TRBD1; DNA: TGTGCCAGCAGTGAAGAGGCAGGGGGCGCGGGGGAGCAGTACTTC; CDR3: CASSEEAGGAGEQYF
J: TRBJ2-1; size: .; V: TRBV7-9; D: TRBD2; DNA: TGTGCCAGCAGCTTCTGGCGGGGGAGCTCCTACAATGAGCAGTTCTTC; CDR3: CASSFWRGSSYNEQFF
J: TRBJ1-1; size: .; V: TRBV5-1; D: .; DNA: TGCGCCAGCAGTATGGGGGGGAAACAAACTGAAGCTTTCTTT; CDR3: CASSMGGKQTEAFF
J: TRBJ2-3; size: .; V: TRBV29-1; D: TRBD2; DNA: TGCAGCGTTGCTCGGGAGGGCCGAGGAGATACGCAGTATTTT; CDR3: CSVAREGRGDTQYF
J: TRBJ1-1; size: .; V: TRBV7-2; D: .; DNA: TGTGCCAGCAGCTTAGGCAGTCTGAACACTGAAGCTTTCTTT; CDR3: CASSLGSLNTEAFF
J: TRBJ2-7; size: .; V: TRBV27; D: .; DNA: TGTGCCAGCAGTACCCCCGGCCTGAGCGAGCAGTACTTC; CDR3: CASSTPGLSEQYF
J: TRBJ1-1; size: .; V: TRBV6-5; D: .; DNA: TGTGCCAGCAGTTACTGGGGGGGCGCAGCGAACACTGAAGCTTTCTTT; CDR3: CASSYWGGAANTEAFF
J: TRBJ2-1; size: few; V: TRBV9; D: .; DNA: TGTGCCAGCAGCGTAGTCCCCCACTACAATGAGCAGTTCTTC; CDR3: CASSVVPHYNEQFF
J: TRBJ2-7; size: .; V: TRBV7-2; D: .; DNA: TGTGCCAGCAGCTTAGCGCTGCACTACGCTTACGAGCAGTACTTC; CDR3: CASSLALHYAYEQYF
J: TRBJ2-5; size: .; V: TRBV5-4; D: .; DNA: TGTGCCAGCAGCTCCCCCCCCAGCCAAGAGACCCAGTACTTC; CDR3: CASSSPPSQETQYF
J: TRBJ2-7; size: .; V: TRBV9; D: TRBD1; DNA: TGTGCCAGCAGCTTAGAGACAGGGCCCTACGAGCAGTACTTC; CDR3: CASSLETGPYEQYF